This record covers a single T cell receptor beta chain. The data are from a study of shared clonotypes between healthy human individuals. The study enrolled healthy HIV-negative adults without recent acute infections or vaccinations as donors. Only Caucasian adults living in Nashville, Tennessee served as donors. In the authors' workflow: From ImmunoSEQ came sequences covering only the junction and carrying no quality scores, so filtering differed. The assay was immunoSEQ multiplex PCR, and TCRdb's table has in-frame clones only and misses some. For V, J and clone size, that table is used; D and trimming come from the DNA. This table has over a million clones, under 99% appearing once. Material: naive CD4+ T cells sorted from blood. Noted subset: CD45RA+ positively selected. This TCR was recovered from a man in his thirties or forties in good health.

In DNA, the CDR3 is TGTGCCAGCAGCTCAAGAGACAGGGAATACACAGATACGCAGTATTTT. Translated: CASSSRDREYTDTQYF. This rearrangement joins TRBV7-3 to TRBJ2-3, with 7 bases fitting TRBD1. Germline-derived CDR1 and CDR2 are SGHTA and FQGTGA. The CDR3 loop spans 16 amino acids. Germline trimming cut 4 bases from V and 2 bases from J; bases unmatched to any gene: 9. Combining the CDR3 with reference TRBV7-3 and TRBJ2-3 gives the whole variable domain GAGVSQTPSNKVTEKGKYVELRCDPISGHTALYWYRQSLGQGPEFLIYFQGTGAADDSGLPNDRFFAVRPEGSVSTLKIQRTERGDSAVYLCASSSRDREYTDTQYFGPGTRLTVL.